One and the same sample provided the 27 T cell receptor beta chains below, sequenced in a study of cytomegalovirus exposure and HLA in healthy donors. Both 60 Vbeta primers and 13 Jbeta primers went into the PCR. The repertoire was sequenced with immunoSEQ multiplex PCR; TCRdb's copy has only in-frame clones and lacks some. The sample comprises 100,000 to 150,000 clones, over 60% of which are singletons, and around 13% rests with the top ten. The sample comprised PBMCs. These TCRs come from a woman aged 60 to 75 in good health and CMV-seropositive.

The chain links TRBV2 to TRBJ1-6; D possibly corresponds to TRBD1 (5 bases). CDR1 and CDR2 (germline): SNHLY, FYNNEI. The V end lost 4 bases, the J end lost 7 bases, and 11 bases lay between the germline ends. This CDR3 has 14 amino acids. The CDR3 DNA sequence: TGTGCCAGCAGTGGGCAGGGTGGGAATTCACCCCTCCACTTT. Translating gives CASSGQGGNSPLHF.

The rearrangement links TRBV6-1 to TRBJ1-1; no firm D call. The V end lost 7 bases, the J end lost 0 bases, and 15 bases lay between the germline ends. Germline CDR1 and CDR2: MNHNS and SASEGT. CDR3 size: 15 residues. The CDR3 spells CASILSAAVNTEAFF. The CDR3 coding sequence is TGTGCCAGCATCCTATCGGCAGCGGTGAACACTGAAGCTTTCTTT.

V gene TRBV11-1 combines with J gene TRBJ1-1; TRBD1 might be the D (5 bases). The V end was cut by 3 bases, the J end by 2 bases, with 16 bases between. This CDR3 has 16 residues. Germline V gene data show CDR1 as SGHAT and CDR2 as FQDESV (reference sequence). CDR3 region: CASSFPKTGSNTEAFF. The CDR3 region has the DNA TGTGCCAGCAGCTTCCCCAAAACAGGCAGCAACACTGAAGCTTTCTTT.

The gene calls are TRBV5-1 and TRBJ1-1; 8 nucleotides agree with TRBD1. The CDR3 is 17 amino acids. The J segment lost 0 bases and the V segment lost 4 bases, leaving 11 bases of the junction unmatched. Germline assignment: CDR1 SGHRS and CDR2 YFSETQ. The chain's CDR3 is CASSRNTGGAMNTEAFF. Here the CDR3 DNA reads TGCGCCAGCAGCCGCAACACAGGGGGTGCCATGAACACTGAAGCTTTCTTT.

This clone was counted only a few times. The chain employs TRBV19 and TRBJ1-1; 7 nucleotides match TRBD1. With 5 bases clipped from V and 5 bases from J, the junction kept 5 bases outside the gene matches. This CDR3 is 13 amino acids long. Per germline, CDR1 LNHDA and CDR2 SQIVND (reference sequence). This CDR3 reads CASSFTGETEAFF. CDR3 sequence (DNA): TGTGCCAGTAGTTTCACAGGGGAAACTGAAGCTTTCTTT.

This clone was recorded once. The rearrangement uses TRBV18 and TRBJ2-6; 7 nucleotides align to TRBD1. Losses at the gene ends were 5 bases for V and 1 base for J; bases not matched to a gene: 23. Germline loops: CDR1 KGHSH, CDR2 LQKENI. The CDR3 covers 22 residues. The CDR3 spells CASSEGTVRLLDQRSGANVLTF. The CDR3 DNA reads TGTGCCAGCTCAGAAGGGACAGTGAGACTACTGGACCAGAGATCTGGGGCCAACGTCCTGACTTTC.

The chain carries TRBV9 and TRBJ2-1; 8 bases line up with TRBD2. Germline CDR1 and CDR2: SGDLS and YYNGEE. The V gene end was trimmed by 1 base and the J gene end by 7 bases; junction bases not matched to a gene: 10. The CDR3 runs to 16 residues. CDR3 in DNA: TGTGCCAGCAGCGTATCCGGGGGGGCTAATTTGAATGAGCAGTTCTTC. Its translation: CASSVSGGANLNEQFF.

In this sample, this clone turned up once. The chain joins TRBV7-6 to TRBJ2-2, with D unclear. V was pared by 5 bases and J by 6 bases, with 16 bases between. The CDR3 contains 15 residues. Germline V lookup: CDR1 SGHVS, CDR2 FNYEAQ. CDR3 nucleotide sequence: TGTGCCAGCAGCCGAGTGAACGGTGTCGCCGGGGAGCTGTTTTTT. It yields the protein CASSRVNGVAGELFF. The whole variable domain, filled in from reference TRBV7-6 and TRBJ2-2, reads GAGVSQSPRYKVTKRGQDVALRCDPISGHVSLYWYRQALGQGPEFLTYFNYEAQQDKSGLPNDRFSAERPEGSISTLTIQRTEQRDSAMYRCASSRVNGVAGELFFGEGSRLTVL.

The chain recombines TRBV19 with TRBJ1-5, with unresolved D. Germline assignment: CDR1 LNHDA and CDR2 SQIVND (reference sequence). The CDR3 sequence is 14 residues long. Trimming removed 6 bases at V and 1 base at J, with 10 bases between. The CDR3 region is CASRSGVSNQPQHF. In DNA, the CDR3 is TGTGCCAGTAGGTCCGGGGTCAGCAATCAGCCCCAGCATTTT.

The CDR3 loop is CASSSGSGGQETQYF. In DNA form, the CDR3 reads TGTGCCAGCAGCTCCGGGTCGGGGGGCCAAGAGACCCAGTACTTC. The rearrangement uses TRBV7-2 and TRBJ2-5; 7 bases agree with TRBD2. With V trimmed by 4 bases and J by 1 base, 6 bases remained unmatched. Germline V CDR1 and CDR2: SGHTA, FQGNSA. The CDR3 is made up of 15 amino acids.

Notes on this clone: Germline is not matched at one junction end, which may reflect a read error. The chain links TRBV10-3 to TRBJ1-2, with 7 bases lining up with TRBD1. Looked up from germline, CDR1 is ENHRY and CDR2 is SYGVKD. The CDR3 is made up of 14 amino acids. In nucleotides, the CDR3 is TGTGCCAGCAGTCGACAGGGAAGAAACTATGGCTACACCTTC. Its translation is CASSRQGRNYGYTF.

The rearrangement joins TRBV6-6 to TRBJ1-1; a possible D gene is TRBD1 (6 bases). Germline V lookup: CDR1 MNHNY, CDR2 SVGAGI (reference sequence). V was cut by 8 bases and J by 4 bases, with 11 bases left in between. The CDR3 totals 12 residues. The CDR3 DNA is TGTGCCAGCTACAGGGAGAGCACTGAAGCTTTCTTT. It is translated as CASYRESTEAFF.

Points on this clone: The sample holds other DNA sequences that translate to the same CDR3. This chain uses TRBV28 with TRBJ2-7; 7 nucleotides match TRBD2. The CDR3 totals 15 residues. The germline gives CDR1 MDHEN, CDR2 SYDVKM. V dropped 4 bases and J dropped 5; count of bases not matched to a gene: 11. The CDR3 DNA reads TGTGCCAGCAGTTCCCACGGCGGGAGTGACAACGAGCAGTACTTC. Translating it yields CASSSHGGSDNEQYF.

This clone was counted between two and nine times. V and J are TRBV7-2 and TRBJ2-1; 8 nucleotides agree with TRBD1. The length of the CDR3 is 13 residues. V shed 4 bases and J 6 bases; nucleotides not matched to a gene: 2. The germline CDR1 and CDR2 sequences are SGHTA and FQGNSA. CDR3 residues: CASSSDRVNEQFF. DNA of the CDR3: TGTGCCAGCAGCTCGGACAGGGTCAATGAGCAGTTCTTC.

The chain combines TRBV6-5 with TRBJ1-2; no firm D call. Germline loops: CDR1 MNHEY, CDR2 SVGAGI. This CDR3 spans 14 amino acids. V shed 3 bases and J shed 3 bases, with 11 bases lying between them. DNA of the CDR3: TGTGCCAGCAGTTATGCCGGGTTTGACTATGGCTACACCTTC. Amino acids: CASSYAGFDYGYTF.

The chain is built from TRBV5-1 and TRBJ2-2; D ambiguous. CDR1 is SGHRS and CDR2 is YFSETQ in the germline V gene. CDR3 length equals 15 residues. The V end lost 4 bases, the J end lost 7 bases, and 17 bases lay between the germline ends. This chain's CDR3 is CASSPSVARFGELFF. DNA for the CDR3: TGCGCCAGCAGCCCGTCGGTAGCACGGTTCGGGGAGCTGTTTTTT. The full variable domain, completed using reference TRBV5-1 and TRBJ2-2, is KAGVTQTPRYLIKTRGQQVTLSCSPISGHRSVSWYQQTPGQGLQFLFEYFSETQRNKGNFPGRFSGRQFSNSRSEMNVSTLELGDSALYLCASSPSVARFGELFFGEGSRLTVL.

The CDR3 DNA sequence: TGTGCCAGCAGCTTGGGGAGGACTAGCGGGAGGCGGCGGGAGACCCAGTACTTC. Its protein product is CASSLGRTSGRRRETQYF. The gene calls are TRBV5-4 and TRBJ2-5; 14 bases fit TRBD2. The V gene end was trimmed by 0 bases and the J gene end by 5 bases; junction bases not matched to a gene: 9. Germline V gene sequence: CDR1 SGHNT, CDR2 YYREEE (reference sequence). This CDR3 spans 18 amino acids.

The rearrangement joins TRBV7-2 to TRBJ2-2, with D maybe TRBD2 (5 bases). The V end lost 1 base, the J end lost 0 bases, and 12 bases lay between the germline ends. This CDR3 comprises 17 residues. Germline CDR1 is SGHTA and CDR2 is FQGNSA. This chain's CDR3 is CASSLGGLRANTGELFF. In nucleotides, the CDR3 is TGTGCCAGCAGCTTAGGCGGACTGAGAGCGAACACCGGGGAGCTGTTTTTT.

CDR3 sequence (DNA): TGTGCCAGCAGCTTAGCCAATTACGGGGGTATCACCGGGGAGCTGTTTTTT. Translation gives CASSLANYGGITGELFF. The V and J genes are TRBV7-2 and TRBJ2-2, with D perhaps matching TRBD2 (6 bases). The CDR3 runs to 17 residues. The V end lost 0 bases, the J end lost 4 bases, and 15 bases lay between the germline ends. From germline, CDR1 is SGHTA and CDR2 FQGNSA. Full variable domain (outside the CDR3, taken from reference TRBV7-2 and TRBJ2-2): GAGVSQSPSNKVTEKGKDVELRCDPISGHTALYWYRQSLGQGLEFLIYFQGNSAPDKSGLPSDRFSAERTGGSVSTLTIQRTQQEDSAVYLCASSLANYGGITGELFFGEGSRLTVL.

The chain combines TRBV19 with TRBJ2-4; D is perhaps TRBD2 (5 bases). The germline V gene has CDR1 LNHDA and CDR2 SQIVND (reference sequence). CDR3 length equals 14 residues. Trimming removed 2 bases from V and 1 base from J, with 6 bases in between. The CDR3 reads CASSISSAKNIQYF. Written as DNA, the CDR3 is TGTGCCAGTAGTATATCTAGCGCCAAAAACATTCAGTACTTC.

On this clone: One end of the junction varies from germline; a read error may be responsible. CDR3 bases: TGCAGTGCGAGACAGGGGTATGGTTACACCTTC. This codes for CSARQGYGYTF. The rearrangement joins TRBV20-1 to TRBJ1-2, with 8 nucleotides matching TRBD1. The CDR3 contains 11 residues. CDR1 is DFQATT, CDR2 SNEGSKA, per germline (reference sequence).

The chain recombines TRBV19 with TRBJ1-2; TRBD1 might be the D (5 bases). Per germline, CDR1 LNHDA and CDR2 SQIVND (reference sequence). The CDR3 has 15 amino acids. V lost 3 bases and J lost 5, with 16 bases in between. The CDR3 coding sequence is TGTGCCAGTAGTATTGCCGGGAGAGGGGTTTATGGCTACACCTTC. Translated, it gives CASSIAGRGVYGYTF.

The CDR3 nucleotides are TGTGCCAGCTCTAGGGGACTACGCGCCTACGAGCAGTACTTC. Translating gives CASSRGLRAYEQYF. This chain links TRBV7-2 with TRBJ2-7, with TRBD2 matching over 7 bases. With V trimmed by 8 bases and J by 2 bases, 9 bases remained unmatched. Germline assignment: CDR1 SGHTA and CDR2 FQGNSA. The CDR3 extends over 14 amino acids.

This clone was observed a handful of times. This chain joins TRBV19 and TRBJ1-1; D possibly corresponds to TRBD1 (5 bases). V was cut by 4 bases and J by 0 bases, with 15 bases left in between. The germline V gene has CDR1 LNHDA and CDR2 SQIVND (reference sequence). The CDR3 totals 16 residues. The CDR3 region is CASSTDSTGLNTEAFF. CDR3 DNA: TGTGCCAGTAGTACAGATTCAACAGGTCTGAACACTGAAGCTTTCTTT.

The J gene is TRBJ1-2, the V gene TRBV4-3; D may be TRBD1 (6 bases). The CDR3 runs 14 residues. With 0 bases removed from V and 4 bases from J, the gap between germline ends came to 9 bases. CDR1 LGHNA and CDR2 YSLEER come from the germline V gene. The CDR3 sequence: CASSQDTGLYGYTF. In nucleotides, the CDR3 is TGCGCCAGCAGCCAAGATACAGGGCTCTATGGCTACACCTTC.

The chain employs TRBV7-2 and TRBJ2-1; D is perhaps TRBD1 (5 bases). Deletions cut 5 bases from V and 10 bases from J, with 15 bases between. The CDR3 has 13 residues. Germline CDR1 and CDR2: SGHTA and FQGNSA. This chain's CDR3 is CASSPGPNREQFF. In DNA form, the CDR3 reads TGTGCCAGCAGCCCCGGACCGAACAGGGAGCAGTTCTTC.

This clone has more than one count but fewer than ten. The V gene is TRBV2, the J gene TRBJ1-3; 7 bases align to TRBD1. The CDR3 covers 14 residues. CDR1 and CDR2 from the germline V gene are SNHLY and FYNNEI. V trimming: 4 bases; J trimming: 8 bases; junction bases outside the gene matches: 8. The CDR3 is CASSARQGEDTIYF. Written as DNA, the CDR3 is TGTGCCAGCAGTGCTCGACAGGGAGAGGACACCATATATTTT.